This is a list of T cell receptor beta chains from one sample in a study of response to subunit inactivated influenza vaccine. TCRdb itself ran the RT-PCR reads through MiXCR, one entry per CDR3 protein. The sample includes a few hundred thousand distinct CDR3 sequences, roughly 20% of them seen just once. The material was PBMCs from blood, obtained less than 22 months after vaccination. These receptors all stem from a man aged 45 to 70 who received an inactivated influenza vaccine. The CDR3 runs from the conserved cysteine through the conserved F or W. D genes are given only for firm matches. The size of a clone is reported for some rows only, either as once, few or many, or as a class for expanded clones.

TRBV27,TRBD1,NA,TRBJ2-5,TGTGCCAGCAGTTTAAAACGGACAGGGGCCGGGGAGACCCAGTACTTC,CASSLKRTGAGETQYF
TRBV20-1,NA,NA,TRBJ2-5,TGCAGTGCTAGAGATGGGGGGTTGGAGACCCAGTACTTC,CSARDGGLETQYF
TRBV29-1,TRBD1,NA,TRBJ2-7,TGCAGCGTGAGGACAGGACCGTTCGCGCAGTACTTC,CSVRTGPFAQYF
TRBV15,NA,few,TRBJ2-1,TGTGCCACCAGCACTAGGACAGCTATTAGCTCCTACAATGAGCAGTTCTTC,CATSTRTAISSYNEQFF
TRBV11-2,NA,NA,TRBJ2-1,TGTGCCAGCAGCTTCATAGCGGTGGCGTACAATGAGCAGTTCTTC,CASSFIAVAYNEQFF
TRBV6-2/TRBV6-3,NA,NA,TRBJ2-7,TGTGCCAGCAGCGTAGGGGCGGTCCTCTCCTACGAGCAGTACTTC,CASSVGAVLSYEQYF
TRBV5-1,NA,few,TRBJ2-7,TGCGCCAGCAGCTTGGACCGGTACAGTAGCTCCTACGAGCAGTACTTC,CASSLDRYSSSYEQYF
TRBV10-3,NA,NA,TRBJ2-3,TGTGCCATCAGTGTTTGGACTAGCACAGATACGCAGTATTTT,CAISVWTSTDTQYF
TRBV11-2,NA,NA,TRBJ2-7,TGTGCCAGCAGCTTTGGCACCGTTGGGGAGCAGTACTTC,CASSFGTVGEQYF
TRBV3-1,TRBD1,many,TRBJ1-6,TGTGCCAGCAGCCAAACAGGGGGCGCGGGTAATTCACCCCTCCACTTT,CASSQTGGAGNSPLHF
TRBV2,NA,NA,TRBJ1-6,TGTGCCAGCAAACGGTCGTCGGGTGATGGGACACCCCTCCACTTT,CASKRSSGDGTPLHF
TRBV7-2,NA,once,TRBJ2-7,TGTGCCAGCAGCTTATTGGGCGGCCGGGTGAAGTACGAGCAGTACTTC,CASSLLGGRVKYEQYF
TRBV5-1,NA,many,TRBJ1-2,TGCGCCAGCCGAGAGACCGCTAACTATGGCTACACCTTC,CASRETANYGYTF
TRBV4-2,TRBD1,NA,TRBJ1-4,TGTGCCAGCAGCCAAGATCGGTCGACAGGGATTAATGAAAAACTGTTTTTT,CASSQDRSTGINEKLFF
TRBV12-3/TRBV12-4,NA,many,TRBJ2-2,TGTGCCAGCAGTTTTATGAACACCGGGGAGCTGTTTTTT,CASSFMNTGELFF
TRBV13,NA,many,TRBJ2-1,TGTGCCAGCAGCTTCGTTAAGGGACTTCTCTCCTACAATGAGCAGTTCTTC,CASSFVKGLLSYNEQFF
TRBV18,TRBD1,NA,TRBJ1-1,TGTGCCAGCTCACCCGGGACAGGGCCGAACACTGAAGCTTTCTTT,CASSPGTGPNTEAFF
TRBV6-5,NA,NA,TRBJ2-2,TGTGCCAGCAGTTACTCATGGACTAAGAACACCGGGGAGCTGTTTTTT,CASSYSWTKNTGELFF
TRBV30,NA,NA,TRBJ1-2,TGTGCCTGGAGGCACAGGGACGGCTATGGCTACACCTTC,CAWRHRDGYGYTF
TRBV7-6,NA,few,TRBJ1-1,TGTGCCAGCAGCCCCCAGGGTCCGTACACTGAAGCTTTCTTT,CASSPQGPYTEAFF
TRBV12-3/TRBV12-4,NA,few,TRBJ2-2,TGTGCCAGCAGTTCCTCAGGGACCGGGGAGCTGTTTTTT,CASSSSGTGELFF
TRBV30,NA,NA,TRBJ1-6,TGTGCCTGGAGTGTCTATTCAGCGTATAATTCAGCCCTCCACTTT,CAWSVYSAYNSALHF
TRBV6-5,NA,NA,TRBJ1-3,TGTGCCAGCAGTTACACGACAGCGGGCTCTGGAAACACCATATATTTT,CASSYTTAGSGNTIYF
TRBV28,TRBD2,many,TRBJ2-3,TGTGCCAGCAGTTCGGGAGGCCTTAGCACAGATACGCAGTATTTT,CASSSGGLSTDTQYF
TRBV7-9,TRBD1,NA,TRBJ2-7,TGTGCCAGCAGCACGAGGACAGGAGCGGAAAACGAGCAGTACTTC,CASSTRTGAENEQYF
TRBV2,TRBD1,NA,TRBJ2-2,TGTGCCAGCAGTGCCGACAGGGCGAACACCGGGGAGCTGTTTTTT,CASSADRANTGELFF
TRBV6-2/TRBV6-3,NA,NA,TRBJ2-3,TGTGCCAGCGGACATTCTGGGCGTACGCAGTATTTT,CASGHSGRTQYF
TRBV12-3/TRBV12-4,NA,few,TRBJ1-3,TGTGCCAGCAGTACCTCCTTGACGAGTGGAAACACCATATATTTT,CASSTSLTSGNTIYF
TRBV7-6,NA,few,TRBJ1-1,TGTGCCAGCATCCCCTCGACAGGTTGGACTGAAGCTTTCTTT,CASIPSTGWTEAFF
TRBV4-2,NA,many,TRBJ2-3,TGTGCCAGCAGCCAAGAGTATGGCACAGATACGCAGTATTTT,CASSQEYGTDTQYF
TRBV20-1,NA,NA,TRBJ1-4,TGCAGTGCTGAGGAACAGGCTAATGAAAAACTGTTTTTT,CSAEEQANEKLFF
TRBV10-3,NA,few,TRBJ1-3,TGTGCCATCAGGGGGGCTGGAAACACCATATATTTT,CAIRGAGNTIYF
TRBV2,TRBD2,NA,TRBJ2-1,TGTGCCAGTGTTGGGGCTAGCGGGCTACCGAGCTCCTACAATGAGCAGTTCTTC,CASVGASGLPSSYNEQFF
TRBV12-3/TRBV12-4,NA,few,TRBJ1-2,TGTGCCAGCAGTTTGATGGGTACCCACTATGGCTACACCTTC,CASSLMGTHYGYTF
TRBV7-9,TRBD1,many,TRBJ1-4,TGTGCCAGCAGCCATAACAGGGGGGGAAATGAAAAACTGTTTTTT,CASSHNRGGNEKLFF
TRBV20-1,NA,NA,TRBJ2-1,TGCAGTGCTAGAGCCCCCATGGCCATCCGCGTGAATGAGCAGTTCTTC,CSARAPMAIRVNEQFF
TRBV28,NA,many,TRBJ1-6,TGTGCCAGCAGGCCGGGACGGAATAATTCACCCCTCCACTTT,CASRPGRNNSPLHF
TRBV15,NA,NA,TRBJ2-2,TGTGCCACCAGCAGAGATCGGGGTGGGAGCACCGGGGAGCTGTTTTTT,CATSRDRGGSTGELFF
TRBV12-3/TRBV12-4,NA,many,TRBJ2-7,TGTGCCAGCAGTTTGGTATCCAGTTCCTACGAGCAGTACTTC,CASSLVSSSYEQYF
TRBV5-6,NA,NA,TRBJ1-1,TGTGCCAGCAGCTCTCCGTGGTCGCTGAACACTGAAGCTTTCTTT,CASSSPWSLNTEAFF